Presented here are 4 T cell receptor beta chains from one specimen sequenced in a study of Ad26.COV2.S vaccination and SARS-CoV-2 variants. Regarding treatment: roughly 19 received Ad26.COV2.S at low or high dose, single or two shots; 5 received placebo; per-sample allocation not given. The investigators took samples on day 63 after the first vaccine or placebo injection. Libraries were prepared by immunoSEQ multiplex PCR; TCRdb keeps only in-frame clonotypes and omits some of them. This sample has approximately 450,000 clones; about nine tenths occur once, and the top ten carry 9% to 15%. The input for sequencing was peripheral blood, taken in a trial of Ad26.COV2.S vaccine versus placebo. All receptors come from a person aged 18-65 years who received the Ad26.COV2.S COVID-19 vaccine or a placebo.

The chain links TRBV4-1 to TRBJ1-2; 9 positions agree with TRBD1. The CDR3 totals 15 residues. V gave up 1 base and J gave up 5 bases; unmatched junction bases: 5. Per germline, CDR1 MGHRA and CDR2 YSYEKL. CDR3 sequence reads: CASSQVTGGAYGYTF. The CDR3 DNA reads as TGCGCCAGCAGCCAAGTAACAGGGGGCGCGTATGGCTACACCTTC.

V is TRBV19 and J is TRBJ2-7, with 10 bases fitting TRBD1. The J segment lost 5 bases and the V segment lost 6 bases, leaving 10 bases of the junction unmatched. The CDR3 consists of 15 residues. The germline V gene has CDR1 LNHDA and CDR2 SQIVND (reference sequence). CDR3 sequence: CASRQTGGFNNEQYF. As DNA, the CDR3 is TGTGCCAGTAGGCAGACAGGGGGCTTTAACAACGAGCAGTACTTC.

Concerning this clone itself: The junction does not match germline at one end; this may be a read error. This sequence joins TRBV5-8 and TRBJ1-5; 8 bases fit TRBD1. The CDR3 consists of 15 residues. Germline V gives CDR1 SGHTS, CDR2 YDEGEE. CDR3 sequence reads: CASRPRGLVNRPQHF. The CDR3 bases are TGTGCCAGCAGACCCAGGGGGCTAGTCAATCGGCCCCAGCATTTT.

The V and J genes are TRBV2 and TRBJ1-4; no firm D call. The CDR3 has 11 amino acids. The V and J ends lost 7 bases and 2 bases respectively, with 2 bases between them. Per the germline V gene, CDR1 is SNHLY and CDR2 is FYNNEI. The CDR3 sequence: CASTTNEKLFF. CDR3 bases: TGTGCCAGCACGACTAATGAAAAACTGTTTTTT.